This T cell receptor (beta chain) originates from a study of T cell responses to AZD1222 COVID-19 vaccine. Study-level results: Clonal diversity may have been underestimated in mostly white British donors. Vaccine-associated CD4 TCRs spanned spike, dominant at 160-218 and 743-854.

Sequenced by immunoSEQ multiplex PCR; TCRdb stores in-frame clones only, minus some. The data hold roughly 170,000 clones, with approximately 86% observed a single time. Note on this clone: Its antigen is undetermined.

Germline trimming cut 2 bases from V and 6 bases from J; bases unmatched to any gene: 1. This CDR3 has 13 residues. Per germline, CDR1 KGHSH and CDR2 LQKENI. This receptor was taken from an adult in good health. V is TRBV18 and J is TRBJ1-5, with TRBD1 identical over 7 bases. Sequencing was performed on peripheral blood, taken on day 0 of AZD1222 vaccination. The CDR3 spells CASSPEGAQPQHF. In DNA, the CDR3 is TGTGCCAGCTCACCAGAGGGGGCTCAGCCCCAGCATTTT. The full variable domain, its missing parts supplied by reference TRBV18 and TRBJ1-5, is NAGVMQNPRHLVRRRGQEARLRCSPMKGHSHVYWYRQLPEEGLKFMVYLQKENIIDESGMPKERFSAEFPKEGPSILRIQQVVRGDSAAYFCASSPEGAQPQHFGDGTRLSIL.